The 32 T cell receptor beta chains presented below share a single source sample, sequenced in a study of T cell responses to AZD1222 COVID-19 vaccine. Profiling relied on immunoSEQ multiplex PCR, and the TCRdb table lists in-frame clones only, not all of them. The table lists 150,000 or so clones, around 89% of them singletons. Sequencing was performed on peripheral blood, taken on day 0 of AZD1222 vaccination. The receptors stem from an adult in good health.

The CDR3 nucleotides are TGTGCCAGCAGTTACTCGTTAGTCCCCTATGAGCAGTTCTTC. This codes for CASSYSLVPYEQFF. V is TRBV6-2 or TRBV6-3 and J is TRBJ2-1; D remains unclear. V was clipped by 0 bases and J by 8 bases, with 11 bases between them. Per the germline V gene, CDR1 is MNHEY and CDR2 is SVGEGT. The CDR3 is 14 amino acids.

The chain employs TRBV7-6 and TRBJ2-3; 7 nucleotides agree with TRBD2. CDR3 length equals 15 residues. CDR1 and CDR2 from the germline V gene are SGHVS and FNYEAQ. With V trimmed by 5 bases and J by 0 bases, 5 bases remained unmatched. The CDR3 protein is CASSPSGPSTDTQYF. CDR3 coding DNA: TGTGCCAGCAGCCCTAGCGGCCCTAGCACAGATACGCAGTATTTT.

CDR3 bases: TGCGCCAGCAGCCCCCTGACAGGGGAGTACCAAGAGACCCAGTACTTC. Translation gives CASSPLTGEYQETQYF. This chain joins TRBV5-1 and TRBJ2-5; 8 bases map to TRBD1. This CDR3 contains 16 residues. The V gene end was trimmed by 4 bases and the J gene end by 0 bases; junction bases not matched to a gene: 8. CDR1 and CDR2 from the germline V gene are SGHRS and YFSETQ.

This clone was counted between two and nine times. The chain combines TRBV2 with TRBJ1-1; tentatively, D is TRBD1 (5 bases). CDR1 SNHLY and CDR2 FYNNEI come from the germline V gene. Trimming took off 4 bases at V and 2 bases at J, with 14 bases between the two ends. The CDR3 length is 15 residues. This CDR3 reads CASSVGGRTNTEAFF. The CDR3 region has the DNA TGTGCCAGCAGTGTTGGGGGACGGACTAACACTGAAGCTTTCTTT. The variable domain in full, with the rest retrieved from reference TRBV2 and TRBJ1-1, is EPEVTQTPSHQVTQMGQEVILRCVPISNHLYFYWYRQILGQKVEFLVSFYNNEISEKSEIFDDQFSVERPDGSNFTLKIRSTKLEDSAMYFCASSVGGRTNTEAFFGQGTRLTVV.

This chain links TRBV10-1 with TRBJ2-7, with 7 bases identical to TRBD1. The CDR3 is 13 residues long. Germline lookup yields CDR1 WNHNN and CDR2 SYGVQD (reference sequence). Unmatched junction bases numbered 3, after V lost 5 bases and J lost 2 bases. The CDR3 is CASSPGQTYEQYF. The CDR3 nucleotides are TGCGCCAGCAGTCCGGGACAGACCTACGAGCAGTACTTC.

The V call is TRBV5-1, the J call TRBJ2-2; D perhaps matches TRBD2 (5 bases). Trimming took off 4 bases at V and 5 bases at J, with 12 bases between the two ends. The CDR3 runs 14 residues. Germline V lookup: CDR1 SGHRS, CDR2 YFSETQ. The CDR3 region is CASSPGLQTGELFF. CDR3 DNA sequence: TGCGCCAGCAGCCCGGGGTTACAGACCGGGGAGCTGTTTTTT.

The chain uses TRBV13 and TRBJ1-4; possibly TRBD1 for D (6 bases). Germline CDR1 reads PRHDT; CDR2 reads FYEKMQ (reference sequence). The V end was cut by 0 bases, the J end by 7 bases, with 9 bases between. The CDR3 is 14 amino acids. In DNA, the CDR3 is TGTGCCAGCAGCTTAGGTTGGGGGGCTGAAAAACTGTTTTTT. This encodes CASSLGWGAEKLFF.

In its sample, this clone was seen a few times. The DNA for the CDR3 is TGTGCCAGCAGCCAGGAGACAGGGAAGAGGAACACCATATATTTT. It specifies CASSQETGKRNTIYF. The gene calls are TRBV3-1 (or the pseudogene TRBV3-2) and TRBJ1-3, with 7 positions matching TRBD1. The length of the CDR3 is 15 residues. The ends lost 3 bases at V and 7 bases at J; junction bases unmatched: 9. In germline, CDR1 is LGHDT, CDR2 YNNKEL (reference sequence).

CDR3 coding DNA: TGTGCTAGTGGTCCGGGGACAGGGGGGGTAGTCCCAGATACGCAGTATTTT. It is translated as CASGPGTGGVVPDTQYF. The J gene is TRBJ2-3, the V gene TRBV12-5; 11 nucleotides agree with TRBD1. Germline V gene data show CDR1 as LGHNT and CDR2 as FRNRAP. V lost 5 bases and J lost 4; bases outside the gene matches: 11. The CDR3 length is 17 residues.

The chain couples TRBV6-5 to TRBJ1-1; 7 positions match TRBD1. The V and J ends lost 8 bases and 1 base, in that order; junction bases with no gene match: 7. Germline CDR1 MNHEY, CDR2 SVGAGI. This CDR3 spans 14 amino acids. For the CDR3, the DNA is TGTGCCAGCGCCCATCGACAGGGGAACACTGAAGCTTTCTTT. Amino acids: CASAHRQGNTEAFF.

The chain has TRBV6-1 and TRBJ1-5; maybe TRBD1 (6 bases). The CDR3 totals 14 residues. V was pared by 3 bases and J by 7 bases, with 13 bases between. CDR1 and CDR2 (germline): MNHNS, SASEGT. DNA of the CDR3: TGTGCCAGCAGTGATACAGGGAGAGGACAGCCCCAGCATTTT. Protein product: CASSDTGRGQPQHF.

The CDR3 sequence: CASSRDIVNSPLHF. CDR3 DNA: TGTGCCAGTTCGCGGGACATAGTAAATTCACCCCTCCACTTT. The chain employs TRBV19 and TRBJ1-6; D is possibly TRBD1 (6 bases). This CDR3 region has 14 residues. Germline loops: CDR1 LNHDA, CDR2 SQIVND (reference sequence). The V gene lost 8 bases and the J gene lost 7 bases, with 15 bases spanning the gap.

This clone has a single count. This chain connects TRBV12-5 to TRBJ2-3; the D gene is possibly TRBD2 (6 bases). The CDR3 runs to 15 residues. Per germline, CDR1 LGHNT and CDR2 FRNRAP. The germline V and J ends were trimmed by 3 bases and 3 bases, with 13 bases remaining between them. The CDR3: CASGFGTPGTDTQYF. CDR3 nucleotide sequence: TGTGCTAGTGGTTTCGGGACTCCGGGGACAGATACGCAGTATTTT.

This clone was seen more than once but under ten times. The V and J genes are TRBV18 and TRBJ1-6; D perhaps matches TRBD1 (5 bases). Per the germline V gene, CDR1 is KGHSH and CDR2 is LQKENI. There are 15 residues in the CDR3. V shed 0 bases and J shed 7 bases, with 10 bases lying between them. CDR3 nucleotide sequence: TGTGCCAGCTCACCACCGCAGGGAGGAAATTCACCCCTCCACTTT. The encoded protein is CASSPPQGGNSPLHF. The entire variable domain, with the rest obtained from reference TRBV18 and TRBJ1-6, is as follows: NAGVMQNPRHLVRRRGQEARLRCSPMKGHSHVYWYRQLPEEGLKFMVYLQKENIIDESGMPKERFSAEFPKEGPSILRIQQVVRGDSAAYFCASSPPQGGNSPLHFGNGTRLTVT.

The rearrangement uses TRBV3-1 (or the pseudogene TRBV3-2) and TRBJ2-1; 7 bases align to TRBD2. Germline-derived CDR1 and CDR2 are LGHDT and YNNKEL (reference sequence). The trim removed 1 base at V and 7 bases at J, leaving 1 base unmatched. The CDR3 totals 13 residues. CDR3 region: CASSQGEGNEQFF. The CDR3 DNA follows: TGTGCCAGCAGCCAAGGGGAGGGGAATGAGCAGTTCTTC.

The sample holds a few counts of this clone. V and J are TRBV7-9 and TRBJ2-7; 12 positions match TRBD2. The CDR3 consists of 15 residues. Per the germline V gene, CDR1 is SEHNR and CDR2 is FQNEAQ (reference sequence). Germline trimming cut 5 bases from V and 7 bases from J; bases unmatched to any gene: 9. Here the CDR3 DNA reads TGTGCCAGCAGCACGTCTAGCGGGGGGGCCTGGGAGCAGTACTTC. Its protein product is CASSTSSGGAWEQYF.

The table lists this clone with a count of one. This chain links TRBV5-1 with TRBJ2-3; D is perhaps TRBD1 (6 bases). The CDR3 runs 16 residues. V lost 2 bases and J lost 4, with 17 bases in between. CDR1 is SGHRS and CDR2 is YFSETQ in the germline V gene. This CDR3 reads CASSFWITGNPDTQYF. The CDR3 DNA reads as TGCGCCAGCAGCTTCTGGATCACAGGGAACCCAGATACGCAGTATTTT. Supplemented by reference TRBV5-1 and TRBJ2-3, the full variable domain reads KAGVTQTPRYLIKTRGQQVTLSCSPISGHRSVSWYQQTPGQGLQFLFEYFSETQRNKGNFPGRFSGRQFSNSRSEMNVSTLELGDSALYLCASSFWITGNPDTQYFGPGTRLTVL.

The chain uses TRBV6-5 and TRBJ2-2; 7 bases align to TRBD1. The junction had 4 bases not matched to a gene; V was cut back by 6 bases and J by 6 bases. Germline loops: CDR1 MNHEY, CDR2 SVGAGI. This CDR3 is 13 amino acids long. The DNA for the CDR3 is TGTGCCAGCAGGGTACAGGGGTCCGGGGAGCTGTTTTTT. Translating gives CASRVQGSGELFF.

The rearrangement joins TRBV9 to TRBJ2-5, with D unclear. Germline V CDR1 and CDR2: SGDLS, YYNGEE. Trimming removed 0 bases from V and 0 bases from J, with 6 bases in between. CDR3 size: 14 residues. The DNA of the CDR3 is TGTGCCAGCAGCGTAGAGCAGTACCAAGAGACCCAGTACTTC. Amino acids: CASSVEQYQETQYF.

V gene TRBV10-3 combines with J gene TRBJ2-5; no clear D. CDR1 and CDR2 from the germline V gene are ENHRY and SYGVKD. V was trimmed by 3 bases and J by 5 bases, leaving 7 bases between them. The CDR3 length is 12 residues. The CDR3 region has the DNA TGTGCCATCAGTGATCGCAGGGAGACCCAGTACTTC. Translating gives CAISDRRETQYF.

V and J are TRBV18 and TRBJ1-1; D remains ambiguous. The CDR3 loop spans 14 amino acids. The germline V gene has CDR1 KGHSH and CDR2 LQKENI. V was shortened by 2 bases and J by 8 bases, with 15 bases between the two germline ends. The CDR3 loop reads CASSPTRAEGEAFF. CDR3 coding DNA: TGTGCCAGCTCACCAACCCGGGCGGAAGGAGAAGCTTTCTTT.

This clone was detected only once. The chain uses TRBV6-5 and TRBJ2-5; 7 nucleotides match TRBD1. CDR3 length equals 14 residues. In germline, CDR1 is MNHEY, CDR2 SVGAGI. J gave up 5 bases and V 7 bases, and 10 bases lay outside the gene matches. The CDR3 DNA reads TGTGCCAGCATCCTGGACAGGTTGGGGGAGACCCAGTACTTC. Translation gives CASILDRLGETQYF.

This clone was recorded only once. CDR3 protein: CASSPQAGGNTGELFF. Written as DNA, the CDR3 is TGTGCCAGCAGCCCTCAAGCGGGGGGTAACACCGGGGAGCTGTTTTTT. The rearrangement joins TRBV9 to TRBJ2-2, with 9 bases fitting TRBD2. The CDR3 loop spans 16 amino acids. The ends lost 4 bases at V and 2 bases at J; junction bases unmatched: 6. Per the germline V gene, CDR1 is SGDLS and CDR2 is YYNGEE. Looking up the rest from reference TRBV9 and TRBJ2-2 gives the full variable domain: DSGVTQTPKHLITATGQRVTLRCSPRSGDLSVYWYQQSLDQGLQFLIQYYNGEERAKGNILERFSAQQFPDLHSELNLSSLELGDSALYFCASSPQAGGNTGELFFGEGSRLTVL.

This clone has ten or more counts. The V gene is TRBV3-1 (or the pseudogene TRBV3-2), the J gene TRBJ2-5, with 8 bases that match TRBD2. Germline CDR1 and CDR2: LGHDT and YNNKEL (reference sequence). The J segment lost 5 bases and the V segment lost 1 base, leaving 9 bases of the junction unmatched. This CDR3 spans 16 amino acids. CDR3 amino acids: CASSQVVGGGQETQYF. As DNA, the CDR3 is TGTGCCAGCAGCCAAGTTGTTGGCGGGGGGCAGGAGACCCAGTACTTC.

V usage is TRBV5-4 and J usage is TRBJ2-7; tentatively, D is TRBD2 (6 bases). The CDR3 contains 14 residues. Trimming cost V 7 bases and J 6 bases, with 20 bases left between them. The V gene's germline CDR1 is SGHNT and CDR2 YYREEE (reference sequence). The DNA of the CDR3 is TGTGCCAGCGGCCAGGCTGGGGGGATCTCCGAGCAGTACTTC. Its protein is CASGQAGGISEQYF.

This chain links TRBV5-4 with TRBJ2-3; D call uncertain. Germline V gives CDR1 SGHNT, CDR2 YYREEE (reference sequence). CDR3 length: 15 residues. Trimming cost V 2 bases and J 1 base, with 11 bases left between them. CDR3 sequence (DNA): TGTGCCAGCAGCTTATCGATCCTAGGCACAGATACGCAGTATTTT. Its protein product is CASSLSILGTDTQYF.

This sequence joins TRBV3-1 (or the pseudogene TRBV3-2) and TRBJ1-4; D is undetermined. Looked up from germline, CDR1 is LGHDT and CDR2 is YNNKEL (reference sequence). The CDR3 totals 15 residues. Trimming shortened V by 1 base and J by 8 bases, and 14 bases separated the two germline ends. Here the CDR3 reads CASSQASLLGEKLFF. CDR3 DNA: TGTGCCAGCAGCCAAGCCAGTCTCCTCGGCGAAAAACTGTTTTTT.

The rearrangement uses TRBV29-1 and TRBJ1-1, with D possibly TRBD1 on 5 matching bases. Germline lookup yields CDR1 SQVTM and CDR2 ANQGSEA. The CDR3 has 12 residues. Written as DNA, the CDR3 is TGCAGGGTGGACATTTTGAACACTGAAGCTTTCTTT. Its translation is CRVDILNTEAFF.

The chain carries TRBV7-7 and TRBJ2-1; TRBD2 agrees at 13 bases. This CDR3 has 16 residues. From germline, CDR1 is SSHAT and CDR2 FNYEAQ (reference sequence). J lost 1 base, V lost 4 bases, and 1 base had no gene match. The CDR3 region is CASSSTSGGSYNEQFF. The CDR3 DNA reads as TGTGCCAGCAGCTCGACTAGCGGGGGGTCCTACAATGAGCAGTTCTTC.

The V call is TRBV12-5, the J call TRBJ1-6, with 8 bases that match TRBD1. This CDR3 comprises 17 residues. Germline CDR1 reads LGHNT; CDR2 reads FRNRAP. V shed 0 bases, J shed 1 base, and the junction held 2 bases outside the gene matches. The CDR3 reads CASGLVTGGSYNSPLHF. The CDR3 DNA is TGTGCTAGTGGTTTGGTAACAGGGGGTTCCTATAATTCACCCCTCCACTTT.

The J gene is TRBJ1-2, the V gene TRBV14; D is ambiguous. Germline V lookup: CDR1 SGHDN, CDR2 FVKESK. There are 13 residues in the CDR3. V was shortened by 4 bases and J by 3 bases, with 9 bases between the two germline ends. The CDR3 reads CASSPPAHYGYTF. In nucleotides, the CDR3 is TGTGCCAGCAGCCCCCCAGCCCACTATGGCTACACCTTC.

In DNA form, the CDR3 reads TGTGCCAGCAGCTTAGGACAGGGACGGGCCTACGAGCAGTACTTC. As protein: CASSLGQGRAYEQYF. The rearrangement uses TRBV6-2 or TRBV6-3 and TRBJ2-7; TRBD1 matches 8 bases. The germline V gene encodes CDR1 MNHEY and CDR2 SVGEGT. The ends lost 6 bases at V and 2 bases at J; junction bases unmatched: 9. The CDR3 runs 15 residues.